This is a list of T cell receptor beta chains from one sample in a study of cytomegalovirus exposure and HLA in healthy donors. This table comes from immunoSEQ multiplex PCR, and its TCRdb copy is limited to in-frame clones, with some not included. The sample contains around 170,000 clones, 82% of which appear only once. Input material: PBMCs. These receptors all come from a middle-aged man in good health and CMV-seronegative. CDR3s include the opening cysteine and the closing phenylalanine or tryptophan. The D gene is left open where the match is weak. Size is stated for part of the rows, as once, few or many counts, or as a class when the clone is expanded.

j_call d_call v_call clone_size cdr3_nt cdr3_aa
TRBJ2-7 TRBD1 TRBV6-5 NA TGTGCCAGCACCCCTAGCACCAGGGGGCGTAGCGAGCAGTACTTC CASTPSTRGRSEQYF
TRBJ2-5 NA TRBV5-1 NA TGCGCCAGCAGCTTCCAGGGTTTAGGGGAGACCCAGTACTTC CASSFQGLGETQYF
TRBJ2-7 TRBD2 TRBV6-5 NA TGTGCCAGCAGTTACCAGCGGGGGTCCTACGAGCAGTACTTC CASSYQRGSYEQYF
TRBJ2-2 TRBD2 TRBV4-1 NA TGCGCCAGCACCCTACTAGCGGGGGCGAACACCGGGGAGCTGTTTTTT CASTLLAGANTGELFF
TRBJ2-3 NA TRBV4-1 NA TGCGCCAGCAGCCAAGGGGCTAACACAGATACGCAGTATTTT CASSQGANTDTQYF
TRBJ1-1 TRBD1 TRBV5-1 few TGCGCCAGCAGCGGCGGGACAGGGTATTCCATGAACACTGAAGCTTTCTTT CASSGGTGYSMNTEAFF
TRBJ2-7 TRBD1 TRBV28 NA TGTGCCAGCCGTTACGGGACAGGGCTCTACGAGCAGTACTTC CASRYGTGLYEQYF
TRBJ1-1 NA TRBV11-2 NA TGTGCCAGCAGCTTACGCGCGGGGGAGAACACTGAAGCTTTCTTT CASSLRAGENTEAFF
TRBJ1-6 NA TRBV5-1 NA TGCGCCAGCAGCTTCGAGAATAATTCACCCCTCCACTTT CASSFENNSPLHF
TRBJ1-5 NA TRBV7-2 NA TGTGCCAGCAGCTTACCCGGTCTCACCGGGAATCAGCCCCAGCATTTT CASSLPGLTGNQPQHF
TRBJ1-2 NA TRBV29-1 NA TGCAGCGCAACAGGGAACTATGGCTACACCTTC CSATGNYGYTF
TRBJ2-1 NA TRBV4-3 NA TGCGCCAGCAGCCAGGCCCGGGGTAGGGCGAACTACAATGAGCAGTTCTTC CASSQARGRANYNEQFF
TRBJ2-7 NA TRBV6-5 NA TGTGCCAGCAGTTACCTGAGAGGCGACGAGCAGTACTTC CASSYLRGDEQYF
TRBJ1-4 TRBD1 TRBV4-2 NA TGTGCCAGCAGCCAAGTGGGACAGGGGGCTGAAAAACTGTTTTTT CASSQVGQGAEKLFF
TRBJ1-4 NA TRBV28 NA TGTGCCAGCAGTATTCTCGGAGGTGCGTTCGAAAAACTGTTTTTT CASSILGGAFEKLFF
TRBJ1-1 TRBD1 TRBV6-5 few TGTGCCAGCAGCCGACAGGGGGGAAGCTCTGAAGCTTTCTTT CASSRQGGSSEAFF
TRBJ2-3 TRBD1 TRBV18 NA TGTGCCAGCTCGGGACAGCGCACAGATACGCAGTATTTT CASSGQRTDTQYF
TRBJ1-5 TRBD1 TRBV28 few TGTGCCAGCAGTCGGACAGGGGGGGCTCAGCCCCAGCATTTT CASSRTGGAQPQHF
TRBJ2-3 TRBD1 TRBV5-4 NA TGTGCCAGCGGGGGCGGGACAGGGAAGCTTCCAGGAGATACGCAGTATTTT CASGGGTGKLPGDTQYF
TRBJ1-1 TRBD1 TRBV5-1 NA TGCGCCAGCAGCTTCACAGGGGGCCCTGAAGCTTTCTTT CASSFTGGPEAFF
TRBJ1-4 NA TRBV29-1 once TGCAGCGTTGGGTGGGCGCAGGATGAAAAACTGTTTTTT CSVGWAQDEKLFF
TRBJ2-5 TRBD1 TRBV11-1 NA TGTGCCAGCAGCTGGGGACAGCAAGAGACCCAGTACTTC CASSWGQQETQYF
TRBJ1-2 TRBD1 TRBV6-5 NA TGTGCCAGCAAGACAGGGGACTATGGCTACACCTTC CASKTGDYGYTF
TRBJ2-7 NA TRBV28 NA TGTGCCGAACAGCCGGCCAGGACCTACGAGCAGTACTTC CAEQPARTYEQYF
TRBJ2-1 TRBD2 TRBV7-2 NA TGTGCCAGCAGCTTAGGGACTAGCGTCAATGAGCAGTTCTTC CASSLGTSVNEQFF
TRBJ2-2 NA TRBV25-1 NA TGTGCCACCAAACGGGGGGCTACGAACACCGGGGAGCTGTTTTTT CATKRGATNTGELFF
TRBJ1-1 NA TRBV10-3 NA TGTGCCATCAGTGATGGGGGCAGGGAGACCACTGAAGCTTTCTTT CAISDGGRETTEAFF
TRBJ2-7 TRBD2 TRBV30 NA TGTGCCTGGGGGTCGACTAGCGGGTTCGTCGAGCAGTACTTC CAWGSTSGFVEQYF
TRBJ2-5 NA TRBV18 NA TGTGCCAGCTCACCACAGCTAGGAGGCGAGACCCAGTACTTC CASSPQLGGETQYF
TRBJ1-4 NA TRBV6-5 NA TGTGCCAGCAGACCGGGACATGCTAATGAAAAACTGTTTTTT CASRPGHANEKLFF
TRBJ2-1 NA TRBV28 NA TGTGCCAGCAGCGTCGCTAGGATTACAACTGAGCAGTTCTTC CASSVARITTEQFF
TRBJ1-5 TRBD1 TRBV2 NA TGTGCCAGCGGAGGGGGACAGATCAATCAGCCCCAGCATTTT CASGGGQINQPQHF
TRBJ1-1 TRBD1 TRBV20-1 NA TGCAGTGCTGGATCACAGGGGGGCGCTTTCTTT CSAGSQGGAFF
TRBJ1-1 NA TRBV7-2 NA TGTGCCGGAGGGGAATATCGACCGGAAACTGAAGCTTTCTTT CAGGEYRPETEAFF
TRBJ1-1 NA TRBV9 NA TGTGCCAGCAGCGTTTCCCCGGGGAGCACTGAAGCTTTCTTT CASSVSPGSTEAFF
TRBJ1-5 NA TRBV6-1 NA TGTGCCAGCAGTGAAGCACGAGGGAGCAATCAGCCCCAGCATTTT CASSEARGSNQPQHF
TRBJ2-7 NA TRBV27 once TGTGCCAGCAGTTTATCAGCTGGGGGGGGGCCCTTTGGGGAGCAGTACTTC CASSLSAGGGPFGEQYF
TRBJ1-4 NA TRBV6-5 NA TGTGCCAGCACCCGGCCGGGGGTTGGAGAAAAACTGTTTTTT CASTRPGVGEKLFF